The 15 T cell receptor beta chains listed next were all sequenced from one sample in a study of blood T cells in healthy people across ages. The authors ran a second PCR of roughly 6 to 11 cycles using a sample-barcoded 5' primer and a J-beta primer mix. MiXCR, run by TCRdb on the 5' RACE reads, gives a single entry per CDR3 protein. This table has hundreds of thousands of distinct CDR3 sequences, under 70% appearing once. Sequenced input: blood. Source of these receptors: a man aged 55 to 70 in good health.

The CDR3 protein is CASSFKQGARETQYF. The CDR3 DNA follows: TGCGCCAGCAGCTTCAAGCAGGGGGCTAGAGAGACCCAGTACTTC. The chain combines TRBV5-1 with TRBJ2-5; 8 nucleotides line up with TRBD1. Germline V CDR1 and CDR2: SGHRS, YFSETQ. The trim removed 2 bases at V and 4 bases at J, leaving 7 bases unmatched. The CDR3 has 15 residues.

This clonotype appeared a few times. The chain has TRBV6-6 and TRBJ2-7, with D possibly being TRBD1 or TRBD2 (5 bases each). V shed 7 bases and J shed 7 bases, with 20 bases lying between them. This CDR3 is built from 14 residues. The germline CDR1 and CDR2 sequences are MNHNY and SVGAGI (reference sequence). This chain's CDR3 is CASTKGQGSGEQYF. Written as DNA, the CDR3 is TGTGCCAGCACCAAGGGGCAGGGTTCGGGGGAGCAGTACTTC.

As to this clonotype: A much larger clone lies one base from this, so it may be a read error. The genes are TRBV13 and TRBJ2-2; no definite D call. The CDR3 is 16 amino acids. Germline V CDR1 and CDR2: PRHDT, FYEKMQ (reference sequence). V lost 1 base, J lost 2 bases, and 11 bases lay in between. CDR3: CASSLDTEPNTGELFF. In DNA, the CDR3 is TGTGCCAGCAGCTTAGATACAGAGCCAAACACCGGGGAGCTGTTTTTT.

J is TRBJ2-4 and V is TRBV5-1, with D perhaps matching TRBD2 (6 bases). The germline CDR1 and CDR2 sequences are SGHRS and YFSETQ. The V end lost 3 bases, the J end lost 13 bases, and 11 bases lay between the germline ends. The CDR3 spans 11 residues. The CDR3 loop reads CASSSPAGQYF. The CDR3 DNA is TGCGCCAGCAGCTCACCCGCGGGACAGTACTTC.

The V gene is TRBV6-5, the J gene TRBJ2-2; the D gene is possibly TRBD2 (5 bases). The ends were cut back, 4 bases at V and 7 bases at J, with 10 bases in the middle. The CDR3 contains 13 residues. Germline lookup yields CDR1 MNHEY and CDR2 SVGAGI. The CDR3 here is CASSSRGFGELFF. The CDR3 bases are TGTGCCAGCAGTTCAAGAGGGTTCGGGGAGCTGTTTTTT.

J is TRBJ1-5 and V is TRBV7-6; D gene uncertain. V lost 11 bases and J lost 0, with 5 bases in between. Looked up from germline, CDR1 is SGHVS and CDR2 is FNYEAQ. The CDR3 runs 11 residues. In DNA, the CDR3 is TGTGCCGCTAATAGCAATCAGCCCCAGCATTTT. Protein: CAANSNQPQHF. The whole variable domain, filled in from reference TRBV7-6 and TRBJ1-5, reads GAGVSQSPRYKVTKRGQDVALRCDPISGHVSLYWYRQALGQGPEFLTYFNYEAQQDKSGLPNDRFSAERPEGSISTLTIQRTEQRDSAMYRCAANSNQPQHFGDGTRLSIL.

This clonotype was seen only a few times. The gene calls are TRBV7-9 and TRBJ1-1; unclear D gene. In germline, CDR1 is SEHNR, CDR2 FQNEAQ (reference sequence). The CDR3 sequence is 14 residues long. V was cut by 3 bases and J by 0 bases, with 8 bases left in between. The CDR3 DNA is TGTGCCAGCAGCTTCGGAAGGGTGAACACTGAAGCTTTCTTT. Translating gives CASSFGRVNTEAFF.

This clonotype turned up a few times. The chain links TRBV6-5 to TRBJ1-2; 8 bases fit TRBD1. Germline CDR1 and CDR2: MNHEY and SVGAGI. Trimming cost V 5 bases and J 8 bases; bases outside gene matches: 7. The length of the CDR3 is 13 residues. In nucleotides, the CDR3 is TGTGCCAGCAGTATGGACAGGGTTGGAGGCTACACCTTC. It is translated as CASSMDRVGGYTF.

The gene calls are TRBV7-9 and TRBJ1-2; unclear D gene. V lost 5 bases and J 4 bases, leaving 17 bases between the germline ends. Germline V gene data show CDR1 as SEHNR and CDR2 as FQNEAQ (reference sequence). The CDR3 sequence is 15 residues long. In DNA form, the CDR3 reads TGTGCCAGCAGCCCAAACGACGGATATCTCTATGGCTACACCTTC. Amino acids: CASSPNDGYLYGYTF.

The J gene is TRBJ1-2, the V gene TRBV4-1, with TRBD1 matching 11 bases. The CDR3 contains 16 residues. Germline loops: CDR1 MGHRA, CDR2 YSYEKL. Trimming removed 1 base from V and 6 bases from J; junction bases left unmatched: 7. The CDR3 protein is CASSQVGGTGGNGYTF. In DNA, the CDR3 is TGCGCCAGCAGCCAAGTCGGCGGGACAGGGGGGAATGGCTACACCTTC.

V is TRBV6-6 and J is TRBJ2-7, with D possibly being TRBD1 (5 bases). V was pared by 4 bases and J by 3 bases, with 7 bases between. Germline V gene lookup returns CDR1 MNHNY and CDR2 SVGAGI (reference sequence). The CDR3 loop spans 12 amino acids. CDR3: CASSSQDYEQYF. The DNA for the CDR3 is TGTGCCAGCAGTTCACAGGACTACGAGCAGTACTTC.

V usage is TRBV7-9 and J usage is TRBJ1-6; no firm D call. Germline V lookup: CDR1 SEHNR, CDR2 FQNEAQ (reference sequence). The CDR3 has 17 amino acids. V gave up 5 bases and J gave up 4 bases, with 18 bases separating them. CDR3 sequence: CASSLSPSVSYNSPLHF. The CDR3 region has the DNA TGTGCCAGCAGCCTCAGCCCGAGCGTTAGTTATAATTCACCCCTCCACTTT.

Comments on this clonotype: A much more abundant neighbour one base away suggests this may be a read error. This chain uses TRBV9 with TRBJ1-6; D call uncertain. CDR3 length: 12 amino acids. The germline CDR1 and CDR2 sequences are SGDLS and YYNGEE. V dropped 4 bases and J dropped 8 bases, with 7 bases sitting between them. The CDR3 reads CASSSTDSPLHF. The CDR3 DNA follows: TGTGCCAGCAGCTCCACCGATTCACCCCTCCACTTT.

The CDR3 region is CAISDRGPYEQYF. In DNA form, the CDR3 reads TGTGCCATCAGTGACAGGGGGCCCTACGAGCAGTACTTC. The chain couples TRBV10-3 to TRBJ2-7; the match to TRBD1 covers 8 bases. Per germline, CDR1 ENHRY and CDR2 SYGVKD. The V segment lost 3 bases and the J segment 2 bases; nucleotides outside the gene matches: 0. The CDR3 loop spans 13 amino acids.

This clonotype was counted a few times. The chain couples TRBV18 to TRBJ2-7; D gene ambiguous. CDR1 is KGHSH and CDR2 is LQKENI in the germline V gene. V lost 6 bases and J 2 bases, leaving 17 bases between the germline ends. The CDR3 contains 15 residues. The CDR3 spells CASSLVPGPAYEQYF. The CDR3 region has the DNA TGTGCCAGCTCTCTTGTCCCGGGCCCAGCCTACGAGCAGTACTTC.